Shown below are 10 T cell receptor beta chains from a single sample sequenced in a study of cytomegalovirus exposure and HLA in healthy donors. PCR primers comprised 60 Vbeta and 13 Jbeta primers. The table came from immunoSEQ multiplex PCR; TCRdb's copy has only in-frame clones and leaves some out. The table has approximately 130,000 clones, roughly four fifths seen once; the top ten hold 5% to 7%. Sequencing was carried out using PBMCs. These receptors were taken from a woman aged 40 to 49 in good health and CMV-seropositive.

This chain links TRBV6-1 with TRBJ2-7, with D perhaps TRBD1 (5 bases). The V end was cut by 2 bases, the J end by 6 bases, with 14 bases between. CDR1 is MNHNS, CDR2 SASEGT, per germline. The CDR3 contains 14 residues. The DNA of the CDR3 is TGTGCCAGCAGTGAAATTAAGGTCAGGGCCGAGCAGTACTTC. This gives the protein CASSEIKVRAEQYF.

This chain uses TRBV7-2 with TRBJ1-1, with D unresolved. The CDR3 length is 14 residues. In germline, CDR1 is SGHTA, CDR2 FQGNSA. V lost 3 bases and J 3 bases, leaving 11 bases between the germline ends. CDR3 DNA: TGTGCCAGCAGCTTTTTGACCGGGGACACTGAAGCTTTCTTT. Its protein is CASSFLTGDTEAFF.

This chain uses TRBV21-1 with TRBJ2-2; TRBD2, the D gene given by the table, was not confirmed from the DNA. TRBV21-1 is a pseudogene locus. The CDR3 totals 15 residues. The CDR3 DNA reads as TGTGCCAGCAGCCAAAAGCGGGTCGACACCGGGGAGCTGTTTTTT. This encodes CASSQKRVDTGELFF.

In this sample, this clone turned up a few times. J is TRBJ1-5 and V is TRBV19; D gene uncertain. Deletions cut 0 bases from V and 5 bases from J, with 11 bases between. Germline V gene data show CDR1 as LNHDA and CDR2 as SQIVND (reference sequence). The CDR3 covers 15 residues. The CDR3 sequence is CASSIEQSLDQPQHF. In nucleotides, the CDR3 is TGTGCCAGTAGTATAGAACAGAGTCTGGATCAGCCCCAGCATTTT.

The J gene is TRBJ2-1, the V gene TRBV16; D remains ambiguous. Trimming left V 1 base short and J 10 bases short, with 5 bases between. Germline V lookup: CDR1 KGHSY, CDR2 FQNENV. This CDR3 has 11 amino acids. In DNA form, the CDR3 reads TGTGCCAGCAGCCAATTGAGGGAGCAGTTCTTC. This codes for CASSQLREQFF.

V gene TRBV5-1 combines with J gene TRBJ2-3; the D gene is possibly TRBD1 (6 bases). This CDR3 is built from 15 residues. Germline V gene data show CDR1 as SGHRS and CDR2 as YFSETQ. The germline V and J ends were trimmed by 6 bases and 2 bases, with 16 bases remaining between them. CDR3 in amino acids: CASNLGTPNTDTQYF. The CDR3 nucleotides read TGCGCCAGCAACCTCGGGACACCTAACACAGATACGCAGTATTTT.

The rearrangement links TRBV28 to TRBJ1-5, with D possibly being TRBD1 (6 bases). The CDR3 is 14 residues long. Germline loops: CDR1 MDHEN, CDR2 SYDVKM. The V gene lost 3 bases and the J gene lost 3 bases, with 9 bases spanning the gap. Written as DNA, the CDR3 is TGTGCCAGCAGTTTTCTGGGACACAATCAGCCCCAGCATTTT. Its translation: CASSFLGHNQPQHF.

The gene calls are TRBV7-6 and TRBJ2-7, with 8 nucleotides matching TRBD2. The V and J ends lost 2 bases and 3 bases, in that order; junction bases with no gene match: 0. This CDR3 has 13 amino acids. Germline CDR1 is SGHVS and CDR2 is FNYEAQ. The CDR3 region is CASSLTSGYEQYF. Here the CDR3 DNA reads TGTGCCAGCAGCTTAACTAGCGGCTACGAGCAGTACTTC.

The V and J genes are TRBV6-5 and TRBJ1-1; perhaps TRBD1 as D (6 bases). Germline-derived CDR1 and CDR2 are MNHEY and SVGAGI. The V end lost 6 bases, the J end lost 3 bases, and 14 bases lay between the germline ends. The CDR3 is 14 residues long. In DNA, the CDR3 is TGTGCCAGCAGCCCCCCTCACAGGGACACTGAAGCTTTCTTT. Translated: CASSPPHRDTEAFF.

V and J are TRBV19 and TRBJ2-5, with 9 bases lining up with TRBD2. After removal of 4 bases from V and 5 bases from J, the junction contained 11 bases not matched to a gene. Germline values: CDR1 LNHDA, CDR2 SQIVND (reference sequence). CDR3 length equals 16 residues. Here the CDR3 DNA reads TGTGCCAGTAGTACCACGAACCTAGCGGGATGGGAGACCCAGTACTTC. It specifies CASSTTNLAGWETQYF.